The source of this TCR beta chain is a study of CD8+ T cells in alopecia areata. General study findings and limits: Sequence data from scalp samples additionally include resident alphabeta T cells of normal skin. TCR sharing was clearer in mice than between patients, perhaps partly owing to patient HLA diversity. Clonality was higher in lesional than normal scalp, especially in alopecia totalis/universalis.

This clone was counted between two and nine times. Its matching antigen is unknown. Germline loops: CDR1 SQVTM, CDR2 ANQGSEA. The V and J ends lost 7 bases and 2 bases respectively, with 16 bases between them. The CDR3 sequence is 14 residues long. Extraction and reverse transcription of RNA yielded cDNA as the sequencing template. Assay: immunoSEQ multiplex PCR; the TCRdb copy retains only in-frame clones and omits some. This repertoire shows 200,000 to 250,000 clones, 57% found once; its top ten account for more than 0.4%. The sequence came from a human donor with alopecia areata. V and J are TRBV29-1 and TRBJ2-3, with D perhaps TRBD1 (6 bases). The material was CD4+ T cells sorted from blood, obtained at week 0. The DNA of the CDR3 is TGCAGCGCCAGAACAGGGCCCATCACAGATACGCAGTATTTT. Its translation is CSARTGPITDTQYF.